These 8 T cell receptor beta chains share one sample of origin, sequenced in a study of response to subunit inactivated influenza vaccine. A single record per CDR3 protein comes from TCRdb applying MiXCR to the RT-PCR reads. Among 200,000 to 300,000 distinct CDR3 sequences listed, roughly an eighth were seen once. Specimen: non-naive T cells sorted from PBMCs, collected around 14 days before vaccination. The receptors originated from a man aged 50-59 years who received an inactivated influenza vaccine.

This clonotype occurred a few times. The CDR3 loop reads CSAQGQGNTYEQYF. CDR3 bases: TGCAGTGCCCAAGGACAGGGAAACACCTACGAGCAGTACTTC. The V call is TRBV20-1, the J call TRBJ2-7; 8 bases match TRBD1. This CDR3 is built from 14 residues. V was clipped by 6 bases and J by 2 bases; unmatched bases: 9. Per the germline V gene, CDR1 is DFQATT and CDR2 is SNEGSKA (reference sequence).

This clonotype was seen a few times. The V call is TRBV15, the J call TRBJ2-3; D tentatively reads TRBD1 or TRBD2 (5 bases each). The V gene's germline CDR1 is LNHNV and CDR2 YYDKDF (reference sequence). The CDR3 is 15 amino acids. Trimming pared 4 bases from V and 4 bases from J, leaving 15 bases between. In DNA form, the CDR3 reads TGTGCCACCAGCATCGGTCAACTGGGGGCAGATACGCAGTATTTT. It specifies CATSIGQLGADTQYF.

This chain links TRBV28 with TRBJ2-1; 9 positions match TRBD1. CDR1 and CDR2 from the germline V gene are MDHEN and SYDVKM. After removal of 5 bases from V and 7 bases from J, the junction contained 12 bases not matched to a gene. There are 16 residues in the CDR3. CDR3 sequence (DNA): TGTGCCAGCAGTGGCCCGGGACAGGGCGTCCTAAATGAGCAGTTCTTC. This gives the protein CASSGPGQGVLNEQFF.

This clonotype appeared a few times. V usage is TRBV20-1 and J usage is TRBJ2-1; 8 bases are shared with TRBD2. Looked up from germline, CDR1 is DFQATT and CDR2 is SNEGSKA (reference sequence). With V trimmed by 1 base and J by 2 bases, 4 bases remained unmatched. The CDR3 is 15 amino acids. Here the CDR3 DNA reads TGCAGTGCTAGAGCTCCGGGACTAGCCTACAATGAGCAGTTCTTC. Protein: CSARAPGLAYNEQFF.

The gene calls are TRBV7-2 and TRBJ2-7; maybe TRBD1 (6 bases). The V gene lost 5 bases and the J gene lost 7 bases, with 15 bases spanning the gap. CDR3 length: 13 residues. Germline V gene sequence: CDR1 SGHTA, CDR2 FQGNSA. The CDR3 spells CASSPGTPLEQYF. In DNA, the CDR3 is TGTGCCAGCAGCCCCGGGACACCCTTGGAGCAGTACTTC.

This clonotype turned up a few times. V and J are TRBV5-1 and TRBJ2-7; a weak D match, TRBD2 (6 bases). CDR1 is SGHRS and CDR2 is YFSETQ in the germline V gene. Trimming shortened V by 6 bases and J by 7 bases, and 20 bases separated the two germline ends. CDR3 length: 14 residues. CDR3 sequence reads: CASNDQSSVGEQYF. In nucleotides, the CDR3 is TGCGCCAGCAACGACCAATCTAGCGTCGGGGAGCAGTACTTC. Based on the CDR3 plus reference TRBV5-1 and TRBJ2-7, the full variable domain is KAGVTQTPRYLIKTRGQQVTLSCSPISGHRSVSWYQQTPGQGLQFLFEYFSETQRNKGNFPGRFSGRQFSNSRSEMNVSTLELGDSALYLCASNDQSSVGEQYFGPGTRLTVT.

The V and J genes are TRBV27 and TRBJ2-1, with 12 bases aligning to TRBD2. The length of the CDR3 is 15 residues. Unmatched junction bases numbered 7, after V lost 5 bases and J lost 8 bases. Germline CDR1 is MNHEY and CDR2 is SMNVEV (reference sequence). The CDR3 DNA follows: TGTGCCAGCAGTCCACTAGCGGGGGGATTCGATGAGCAGTTCTTC. It translates to CASSPLAGGFDEQFF.

The chain links TRBV20-1 to TRBJ2-1, with D possibly being TRBD1 or TRBD2 (5 bases each). The CDR3 contains 13 residues. From germline, CDR1 is DFQATT and CDR2 SNEGSKA (reference sequence). Deletions cut 0 bases from V and 6 bases from J, with 9 bases between. CDR3 DNA sequence: TGCAGTGCTAGAGATCCGGGACCCAATGAGCAGTTCTTC. Protein sequence: CSARDPGPNEQFF.